Following are 17 T cell receptor beta chains from one sample sequenced in a study of long-term antiretroviral therapy in people with HIV. With survey level as its setting, the immunoSEQ assay was v3.0. Sequencing used immunoSEQ multiplex PCR; TCRdb keeps in-frame clones, though not all of them. The table lists tens of thousands of clones, just over 90% of them singletons. The sequenced sample was unsorted PBMCs, obtained 3.1 years after starting antiretroviral therapy. The receptor set was obtained from a man aged 18 to 29 with HIV.

The chain is built from TRBV6-6 and TRBJ1-1; D call uncertain. V gave up 7 bases and J gave up 3 bases, with 15 bases separating them. The germline CDR1 and CDR2 sequences are MNHNY and SVGAGI (reference sequence). This CDR3 contains 14 residues. CDR3 DNA: TGTGCCAGCAACCTCCCCGATGGGGACACTGAAGCTTTCTTT. Residues: CASNLPDGDTEAFF.

The rearrangement links TRBV5-1 to TRBJ2-3; D perhaps matches TRBD2 (6 bases). The CDR3 consists of 15 residues. From germline, CDR1 is SGHRS and CDR2 YFSETQ. V gave up 0 bases and J gave up 6 bases, with 14 bases separating them. CDR3 sequence (DNA): TGCGCCAGCAGCTTGGTTGGCGGGATGGTCGATACGCAGTATTTT. Its protein product is CASSLVGGMVDTQYF.

Only one count was recorded for this clone. The CDR3 nucleotides read TGTGCCAGTAATGGCAAACCGGGGGGTCAGCCCCAGCATTTT. Translating gives CASNGKPGGQPQHF. The genes are TRBV19 and TRBJ1-5, with D possibly being TRBD1 (5 bases). The V end was cut by 7 bases, the J end by 6 bases, with 16 bases between. Per germline, CDR1 LNHDA and CDR2 SQIVND (reference sequence). This CDR3 has 14 residues.

The rearrangement uses TRBV9 and TRBJ1-4, with D hard to call. The germline V gene has CDR1 SGDLS and CDR2 YYNGEE. This CDR3 has 14 residues. Trimming left V 3 bases short and J 6 bases short, with 12 bases between. In DNA form, the CDR3 reads TGTGCCAGCAGCGACGGGTCTTTAGATGAAAAACTGTTTTTT. As protein: CASSDGSLDEKLFF. Full variable domain (rest looked up from reference TRBV9 and TRBJ1-4): DSGVTQTPKHLITATGQRVTLRCSPRSGDLSVYWYQQSLDQGLQFLIQYYNGEERAKGNILERFSAQQFPDLHSELNLSSLELGDSALYFCASSDGSLDEKLFFGSGTQLSVL.

This sequence joins TRBV7-8 and TRBJ2-2, with D perhaps matching TRBD2 (6 bases). The V end lost 7 bases, the J end lost 3 bases, and 15 bases lay between the germline ends. Germline-derived CDR1 and CDR2 are SGHVS and FQNEAQ. This CDR3 is built from 15 residues. In nucleotides, the CDR3 is TGTGCCAGCACCCTGCCGGGGGTACACACCGGGGAGCTGTTTTTT. Its protein product is CASTLPGVHTGELFF.

The chain joins TRBV5-4 to TRBJ1-2; D might be TRBD1 (5 bases). Germline lookup yields CDR1 SGHNT and CDR2 YYREEE (reference sequence). The CDR3 consists of 17 residues. Trimming stripped 5 bases from V and 2 bases from J, with 22 bases between. CDR3: CASRTRQPNSSNYGYTF. In nucleotides, the CDR3 is TGTGCCAGCAGGACCAGACAGCCCAACTCTTCAAACTATGGCTACACCTTC.

The chain links TRBV30 to TRBJ2-2, with TRBD2 as a possible D gene (6 bases). V lost 2 bases and J 7 bases, leaving 11 bases between the germline ends. Germline V gives CDR1 GTSNPN, CDR2 SVGIG (reference sequence). The CDR3 contains 13 residues. The CDR3, as DNA: TGTGCCTGGAGTTTCCCCGGGAGCGGGGAGCTGTTTTTT. Translation: CAWSFPGSGELFF. Full variable domain (remainder filled in from reference TRBV30 and TRBJ2-2): SQTIHQWPATLVQPVGSPLSLECTVEGTSNPNLYWYRQAAGRGLQLLFYSVGIGQISSEVPQNLSASRPQDRQFILSSKKLLLSDSGFYLCAWSFPGSGELFFGEGSRLTVL.

This clone appeared once. The rearrangement joins TRBV7-3 to TRBJ2-1, with 12 bases matching TRBD2. The CDR3 length is 14 residues. CDR1 is SGHTA, CDR2 FQGTGA, per germline. The junction had 6 bases not matched to a gene; V was cut back by 7 bases and J by 8 bases. DNA of the CDR3: TGTGCCAGCACGCCACTAGCGGGGGGACATGAGCAGTTCTTC. It yields the protein CASTPLAGGHEQFF.

The genes are TRBV19 and TRBJ2-7; D is uncertain. Deletions cut 3 bases from V and 6 bases from J, with 21 bases between. Germline V lookup: CDR1 LNHDA, CDR2 SQIVND (reference sequence). The CDR3 runs to 16 residues. CDR3 loop: CASSILITPSTTEQYF. CDR3 sequence (DNA): TGTGCCAGTAGTATTCTGATAACCCCATCTACAACCGAGCAGTACTTC.

This chain links TRBV7-2 with TRBJ2-1; D uncertain. Trimming stripped 5 bases from V and 0 bases from J, with 17 bases between. The CDR3 sequence is 17 residues long. Germline-derived CDR1 and CDR2 are SGHTA and FQGNSA. The CDR3 region has the DNA TGTGCCAGCAGCAGAGCCCCCGGATCAGACTCCTACAATGAGCAGTTCTTC. Protein: CASSRAPGSDSYNEQFF.

The chain couples TRBV28 to TRBJ2-1, with unresolved D. The V gene lost 7 bases and the J gene lost 12 bases, with 13 bases spanning the gap. Looked up from germline, CDR1 is MDHEN and CDR2 is SYDVKM. This CDR3 has 11 residues. The CDR3 loop reads CASIGAFGQFF. The CDR3 region has the DNA TGTGCCAGCATAGGAGCATTTGGGCAGTTCTTC.

The CDR3 protein is CASSPLRGNNEQFF. The CDR3 region has the DNA TGCGCCAGCAGCCCACTCAGGGGAAACAATGAGCAGTTCTTC. The genes are TRBV4-3 and TRBJ2-1, with a possible D match to TRBD1 (6 bases). This CDR3 spans 14 amino acids. Trimming left V 4 bases short and J 5 bases short, with 12 bases between. Per the germline V gene, CDR1 is LGHNA and CDR2 is YSLEER.

The count of this clone is one. The CDR3 spells CAISEGAGDGYTF. The CDR3 DNA reads as TGTGCCATCAGTGAGGGTGCGGGCGACGGCTACACCTTC. This rearrangement joins TRBV10-3 to TRBJ1-2, with no clear D. Germline V lookup: CDR1 ENHRY, CDR2 SYGVKD. CDR3 length equals 13 residues. Trimming took off 2 bases at V and 8 bases at J, with 12 bases between the two ends.

This chain joins TRBV9 and TRBJ1-2, with D perhaps TRBD1 (6 bases). This CDR3 has 18 residues. Trimming removed 2 bases at V and 1 base at J, with 21 bases between. Germline V gene data show CDR1 as SGDLS and CDR2 as YYNGEE. The CDR3 sequence is CASSVTPQGPGVNYGYTF. CDR3 nucleotides: TGTGCCAGCAGCGTGACCCCTCAGGGGCCGGGGGTTAACTATGGCTACACCTTC.

This clone occurred once. V gene TRBV9 combines with J gene TRBJ2-3; D is tentatively TRBD1 or TRBD2 (6 bases each). Trimming removed 6 bases at V and 5 bases at J, with 19 bases between. The CDR3 loop spans 15 amino acids. Germline loops: CDR1 SGDLS, CDR2 YYNGEE. The CDR3: CASTKGGGTGDTQYF. CDR3 bases: TGTGCCAGCACCAAAGGAGGGGGGACGGGAGATACGCAGTATTTT.

The DNA for the CDR3 is TGTGCCAGCAGTTTATCCCCGGGGAACTACAATGAGCAGTTCTTC. This translates into CASSLSPGNYNEQFF. This chain uses TRBV27 with TRBJ2-1; tentatively, D is TRBD2 (5 bases). V shed 0 bases and J shed 3 bases, with 9 bases lying between them. CDR3 length equals 15 residues. Germline-derived CDR1 and CDR2 are MNHEY and SMNVEV (reference sequence).

The gene calls are TRBV5-1 and TRBJ2-3; no definite D call. This CDR3 is built from 13 residues. With 4 bases removed from V and 1 base from J, the gap between germline ends came to 7 bases. Germline-derived CDR1 and CDR2 are SGHRS and YFSETQ. CDR3 amino acids: CASSEQGTDTQYF. Here the CDR3 DNA reads TGCGCCAGCAGCGAGCAGGGCACAGATACGCAGTATTTT.